The TCR beta chain described here comes from a study of cytomegalovirus exposure and HLA in healthy donors. The V gene's germline CDR1 is LNHDA and CDR2 SQIVND (reference sequence). V trimming: 5 bases; J trimming: 11 bases; junction bases outside the gene matches: 12. The CDR3 has 14 residues. PCR involved 60 Vbeta and 13 Jbeta primers. Clones were read by immunoSEQ multiplex PCR, and TCRdb kept only the in-frame ones, dropping some. The sample lists 150,000 to 200,000 clones, around four fifths occurring once. In this sample, this clone turned up a few times. The rearrangement joins TRBV19 to TRBJ1-3; 7 positions match TRBD1. Sequences were obtained from PBMCs. The sequence was obtained from a man between 18 and 29 years old in good health and CMV-seropositive. As DNA, the CDR3 is TGTGCCAGTAGTCTACTTGGGACAGCTGTGGCCATATATTTT. Protein sequence: CASSLLGTAVAIYF.